The clone carrying this TCR beta chain was counted only a few times. Antigen specificity is unknown. These data originate in a study of CD8+ T cells in alopecia areata. Overall study: Administration of oral tofacitinib to treated patients was at 5 to 10 mg twice daily. Notes on the study in general: Especially in alopecia totalis/universalis, lesional scalp showed greater clonality than normal scalp did. Whereas mice showed it more clearly, TCR sharing across patients was murkier, possibly because of HLA.

CDR3 size: 12 residues. V shed 5 bases and J shed 7 bases, with 9 bases lying between them. Germline V gene data show CDR1 as WSHSY and CDR2 as SAAADI. Treatment described: oral pan-JAK inhibitor, 5-10 mg twice daily. Extraction of RNA preceded its reverse transcription into cDNA, which served as the sequencing template. The data were produced by immunoSEQ multiplex PCR, yet TCRdb's version contains in-frame clones alone and is incomplete. This table has fewer than 150,000 clones, roughly four fifths appearing once. The material sequenced was CD8+ T cells sorted from blood, taken at week 4, from a patient treated with tofacitinib. The chain couples TRBV10-2 to TRBJ2-1, with D possibly being TRBD2 (5 bases). The clonotype comes from a human donor with alopecia areata. CDR3 sequence reads: CASSPGKNEQFF. DNA for the CDR3: TGCGCCAGCAGTCCCGGGAAAAATGAGCAGTTCTTC.